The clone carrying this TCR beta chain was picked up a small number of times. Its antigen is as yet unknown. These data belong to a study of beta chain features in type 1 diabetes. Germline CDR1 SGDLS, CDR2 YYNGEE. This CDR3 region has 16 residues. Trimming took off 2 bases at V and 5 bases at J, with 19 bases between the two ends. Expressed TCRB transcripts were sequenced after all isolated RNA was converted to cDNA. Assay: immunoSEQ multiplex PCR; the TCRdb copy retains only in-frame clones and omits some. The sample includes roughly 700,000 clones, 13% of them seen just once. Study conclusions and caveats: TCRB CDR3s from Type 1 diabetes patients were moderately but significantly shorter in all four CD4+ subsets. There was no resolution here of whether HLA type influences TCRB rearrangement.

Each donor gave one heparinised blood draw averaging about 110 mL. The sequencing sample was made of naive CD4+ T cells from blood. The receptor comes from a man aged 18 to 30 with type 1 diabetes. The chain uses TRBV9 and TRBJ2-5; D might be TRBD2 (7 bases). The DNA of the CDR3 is TGTGCCAGCAGCGTTAATCCGGGGGGCAACGAGGAGACCCAGTACTTC. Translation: CASSVNPGGNEETQYF.